The source of this TCR beta chain is a study of cytomegalovirus exposure and HLA in healthy donors. Broader study findings: Analysis performed later showed TCR beta chains linked to HLA being more clonally expanded than equally common others. Most likely, a cluster of highly shared sequence variants arose as a sequencing artifact. The sole available immune exposure information was CMV serostatus. Accurate prediction of most subjects' HLA-A and HLA-B alleles from TCR beta sequences was reported.

PCR involved 60 Vbeta and 13 Jbeta primers. Sequenced by immunoSEQ multiplex PCR; TCRdb stores in-frame clones only, minus some. The table has about 78,000 clones, about 60% seen once; the top ten hold less than 7.5%. Trimming cost V 3 bases and J 0 bases; bases outside gene matches: 5. This CDR3 contains 16 residues. Germline V gene lookup returns CDR1 LNHNV and CDR2 YYDKDF (reference sequence). This clone was seen a handful of times. Its antigen is still unknown. This chain uses TRBV15 with TRBJ2-1; TRBD2 matches at 7 bases. Source material: PBMCs. The TCR comes from a man in his thirties or forties in good health and CMV-seropositive. The CDR3 loop reads CATSSSSGVSYNEQFF. The CDR3 DNA follows: TGTGCCACCAGCAGTTCTAGCGGAGTCTCCTACAATGAGCAGTTCTTC. Together with reference TRBV15 and TRBJ2-1, the CDR3 gives the full variable domain: DAMVIQNPRYQVTQFGKPVTLSCSQTLNHNVMYWYQQKSSQAPKLLFHYYDKDFNNEADTPDNFQSRRPNTSFCFLDIRSPGLGDTAMYLCATSSSSGVSYNEQFFGPGTRLTVL.